One sample yielded the 23 T cell receptor beta chains listed below, sequenced in a study of blood T cells in healthy people across ages. Combining a sample-barcoded 5' primer with a J-beta primer mix, a second PCR ran for roughly 7 to 11 cycles. One entry per CDR3 protein results from TCRdb running MiXCR on the 5' RACE reads. The sample contains 500,000 to 700,000 distinct CDR3 sequences, less than 35% of which appear only once. The sequenced sample was blood. These receptors were taken from a woman of 80 years or more in good health.

A few counts support this clonotype. The chain has TRBV7-3 and TRBJ1-1; tentative D call: TRBD1 (5 bases). Per the germline V gene, CDR1 is SGHTA and CDR2 is FQGTGA. The CDR3 is made up of 15 amino acids. With 3 bases removed from V and 5 bases from J, the gap between germline ends came to 16 bases. The CDR3, as DNA: TGTGCCAGCAGCTTTGGGACCCTGAGGAGGACTGAAGCTTTCTTT. This encodes CASSFGTLRRTEAFF.

This clonotype was found many times. The J gene is TRBJ2-7, the V gene TRBV29-1; D perhaps matches TRBD2 (5 bases). Per germline, CDR1 SQVTM and CDR2 ANQGSEA. This CDR3 is 11 amino acids long. V lost 0 bases and J 6 bases, leaving 6 bases between the germline ends. This chain's CDR3 is CSVEEGAEQYF. The CDR3 DNA reads as TGCAGCGTTGAAGAGGGAGCCGAGCAGTACTTC.

CDR3 coding DNA: TGCGCCAGCAGCTTGGGACCGGGAGGCAATCAGCCCCAGCATTTT. Translating gives CASSLGPGGNQPQHF. V and J are TRBV5-1 and TRBJ1-5; D is unclear. This CDR3 has 15 amino acids. V dropped 0 bases and J dropped 2 bases, with 9 bases sitting between them. CDR1 and CDR2 from the germline V gene are SGHRS and YFSETQ.

The rearrangement uses TRBV6-6 and TRBJ1-4, with D uncertain. The CDR3 totals 12 residues. With 4 bases removed from V and 8 bases from J, the gap between germline ends came to 8 bases. Germline-derived CDR1 and CDR2 are MNHNY and SVGAGI (reference sequence). The CDR3 region is CASSFRPEKLFF. The CDR3 DNA follows: TGTGCCAGCAGTTTTCGTCCCGAAAAACTGTTTTTT.

The J gene is TRBJ2-7, the V gene TRBV29-1; 9 bases are shared with TRBD1. The ends lost 4 bases at V and 3 bases at J; junction bases unmatched: 13. Per the germline V gene, CDR1 is SQVTM and CDR2 is ANQGSEA. The CDR3 is made up of 16 amino acids. The CDR3 coding sequence is TGCAGCGTTGGCGAGGATCGGACAGGGGCCCACTACGAGCAGTACTTC. Translated, it gives CSVGEDRTGAHYEQYF.

At least ten counts were recorded for this clonotype. This chain uses TRBV4-3 with TRBJ2-1, with D possibly matching TRBD2 (6 bases). V gave up 4 bases and J gave up 6 bases, with 10 bases separating them. Germline lookup yields CDR1 LGHNA and CDR2 YSLEER. The CDR3 length is 13 residues. The CDR3 here is CASSRGTPNEQFF. The CDR3 nucleotides are TGCGCCAGCAGCCGCGGGACCCCCAATGAGCAGTTCTTC.

This clonotype was seen only a few times. The rearrangement uses TRBV4-2 and TRBJ2-7; 11 nucleotides agree with TRBD2. Trimming at V came to 3 bases and at J to 10 bases, leaving 8 bases not matched to a gene. The CDR3 has 14 residues. CDR1 LGHNA and CDR2 YNFKEQ come from the germline V gene. In DNA form, the CDR3 reads TGTGCCAGCAGCCATCAAGGACTAGCGGGCCAACAGTACTTC. Its protein product is CASSHQGLAGQQYF.

The rearrangement links TRBV6-5 to TRBJ1-2; D is ambiguous. Germline V lookup: CDR1 MNHEY, CDR2 SVGAGI. V lost 6 bases to trimming and J lost 7 bases, with 15 bases between them. This CDR3 is built from 13 residues. The CDR3 loop reads CASRPGTQFGYTF. CDR3 in DNA: TGTGCCAGCAGGCCGGGAACGCAGTTTGGCTACACCTTC.

The V gene is TRBV5-1, the J gene TRBJ1-4; 9 bases match TRBD1. CDR1 SGHRS and CDR2 YFSETQ come from the germline V gene. The trim removed 4 bases at V and 8 bases at J, leaving 6 bases unmatched. The CDR3 contains 14 residues. The CDR3 nucleotides read TGCGCCAGCAGCCTAGGACAGGGGAAGGAAAAACTGTTTTTT. It translates to CASSLGQGKEKLFF.

At least ten counts were recorded for this clonotype. The V and J genes are TRBV9 and TRBJ2-3; D unresolved. Germline CDR1 SGDLS, CDR2 YYNGEE. The CDR3 is 12 amino acids. V shed 3 bases and J shed 3 bases, with 5 bases lying between them. CDR3 sequence (DNA): TGTGCCAGCAGCGCCCAAACAGATACGCAGTATTTT. As protein: CASSAQTDTQYF.

This clonotype was seen at least ten times. This chain uses TRBV7-8 with TRBJ1-2, with 9 nucleotides matching TRBD1. The V and J ends lost 1 base and 3 bases, in that order; junction bases with no gene match: 6. The CDR3 contains 16 residues. CDR1 is SGHVS, CDR2 FQNEAQ, per germline. The CDR3, as DNA: TGTGCCAGCAGCTTAGATCAGGGACAGGGCTACTATGGCTACACCTTC. Residues: CASSLDQGQGYYGYTF.

This chain joins TRBV6-2 or TRBV6-3 and TRBJ2-6; D remains ambiguous. CDR1 MNHEY and CDR2 SVGEGT come from the germline V gene. The CDR3 covers 14 residues. The V gene lost 6 bases and the J gene lost 0 bases, with 6 bases spanning the gap. CDR3 protein: CASSKPSGANVLTF. The CDR3 DNA reads as TGTGCCAGCAGCAAACCCTCTGGGGCCAACGTCCTGACTTTC.

In its sample, this clonotype was seen once. The genes are TRBV24-1 and TRBJ2-5, with 11 bases that match TRBD1. Unmatched junction bases numbered 5, after V lost 4 bases and J lost 5 bases. The CDR3 sequence is 15 residues long. CDR1 KGHDR and CDR2 SFDVKD come from the germline V gene. This CDR3 is CATSERTGGSETQYF. The CDR3 coding sequence is TGTGCCACCAGTGAGAGGACAGGGGGCAGTGAGACCCAGTACTTC.

In regard to this clonotype: This may arise from a read error, as a much more abundant clone is one base away. Written as DNA, the CDR3 is TGTGCCAGCAGGGGTCGAAGCAATCAGCCCCAGTATTTT. It specifies CASRGRSNQPQYF. The V and J genes are TRBV28 and TRBJ1-5; no definite D call. The end of the DNA is better explained by TRBJ2-3, so the J call may be wrong. The CDR3 length is 13 residues. In germline, CDR1 is MDHEN, CDR2 SYDVKM.

This clonotype has ten or more counts. The chain is built from TRBV5-6 and TRBJ2-1; 7 bases are a match to TRBD2. Germline-derived CDR1 and CDR2 are SGHDT and YYEEEE. V dropped 4 bases and J dropped 0; count of bases not matched to a gene: 10. The CDR3 consists of 17 residues. Here the CDR3 reads CASSGGPGGRSYNEQFF. For the CDR3, the DNA is TGTGCCAGCAGCGGAGGGCCGGGGGGACGCTCCTACAATGAGCAGTTCTTC.

This clonotype occurred many times. The chain uses TRBV20-1 and TRBJ2-3; 10 bases map to TRBD2. The CDR3 totals 15 residues. The junction had 7 bases not matched to a gene; V was cut back by 5 bases and J by 2 bases. Germline CDR1 is DFQATT and CDR2 is SNEGSKA (reference sequence). CDR3 sequence reads: CSAGRTSGHTDTQYF. The CDR3 coding sequence is TGCAGTGCTGGTAGGACTAGCGGACACACAGATACGCAGTATTTT.

The chain recombines TRBV3-1 with TRBJ1-4; D call uncertain. V gave up 6 bases and J gave up 0 bases, with 11 bases separating them. The CDR3 length is 15 residues. Germline V gene sequence: CDR1 LGHDT, CDR2 YNNKEL (reference sequence). CDR3 region: CASSGRETTNEKLFF. Written as DNA, the CDR3 is TGTGCCAGCAGTGGCCGGGAAACAACTAATGAAAAACTGTTTTTT.

The chain carries TRBV20-1 and TRBJ1-5, with D possibly matching TRBD1 (5 bases). The CDR3 is 13 residues long. The V end lost 2 bases, the J end lost 4 bases, and 9 bases lay between the germline ends. The germline V gene has CDR1 DFQATT and CDR2 SNEGSKA (reference sequence). The CDR3 protein is CSARRTLNQPQHF. The DNA of the CDR3 is TGCAGTGCTAGACGGACACTTAATCAGCCCCAGCATTTT.

As to this clonotype: With a much larger clone just one base away, this may be a read error. The chain couples TRBV12-3 or TRBV12-4 to TRBJ2-7; weak D call: TRBD1 (5 bases). With 3 bases removed from V and 7 bases from J, the gap between germline ends came to 13 bases. The CDR3 is 13 residues long. The CDR3 here is CASSLSRVDEQYF. Here the CDR3 DNA reads TGTGCCAGCAGTTTGTCCAGGGTCGATGAGCAGTACTTC.

The chain employs TRBV5-5 and TRBJ2-3; perhaps TRBD2 as D (6 bases). The CDR3 is 17 amino acids. Germline V gene data show CDR1 as SGHKS and CDR2 as YYEKEE (reference sequence). Trimming stripped 4 bases from V and 6 bases from J, with 24 bases between. The CDR3: CASSVESGVSSTDTQYF. As DNA, the CDR3 is TGTGCCAGCAGCGTAGAATCGGGGGTCTCCTCTACCGATACGCAGTATTTT.

The chain recombines TRBV7-2 with TRBJ2-1; 9 bases agree with TRBD2. Trimming took 4 bases from V and 2 from J; bases not matched to a gene: 3. Germline V lookup: CDR1 SGHTA, CDR2 FQGNSA. The CDR3 is 15 residues long. The CDR3 sequence is CASSYSGGPYNEQFF. As DNA, the CDR3 is TGTGCCAGCAGCTACAGCGGGGGGCCCTACAATGAGCAGTTCTTC. The full variable domain, with the rest looked up from reference TRBV7-2 and TRBJ2-1, is GAGVSQSPSNKVTEKGKDVELRCDPISGHTALYWYRQSLGQGLEFLIYFQGNSAPDKSGLPSDRFSAERTGGSVSTLTIQRTQQEDSAVYLCASSYSGGPYNEQFFGPGTRLTVL.

This clonotype was seen a few times. The chain is built from TRBV2 and TRBJ1-5, with D perhaps matching TRBD1 (5 bases). CDR3 size: 15 residues. Germline V lookup: CDR1 SNHLY, CDR2 FYNNEI. V was cut by 6 bases and J by 0 bases, with 12 bases left in between. CDR3 residues: CASRRGVNSNQPQHF. As DNA, the CDR3 is TGTGCCAGCAGGCGAGGGGTGAATAGCAATCAGCCCCAGCATTTT.

This clonotype was counted at least ten times. The chain couples TRBV7-6 to TRBJ2-7; TRBD1 aligns across 12 bases. Germline-derived CDR1 and CDR2 are SGHVS and FNYEAQ. Trimming at V came to 5 bases and at J to 7 bases, leaving 18 bases not matched to a gene. This CDR3 comprises 18 residues. The CDR3 reads CASSTRKGRGQGAREQYF. The CDR3 DNA reads as TGTGCCAGCAGCACAAGAAAGGGACGGGGACAGGGGGCGCGGGAGCAGTACTTC.